The TCR beta chain described here comes from a study of T cell changes during pregnancy in multiple sclerosis. The CDR3 has 16 residues. Trimming removed 3 bases from V and 0 bases from J, with 12 bases in between. CDR1 is LNHDA and CDR2 is SQIVND in the germline V gene (reference sequence). The assay was immunoSEQ multiplex PCR, and TCRdb's table has in-frame clones only and misses some. Counted here are about 64,000 clones, less than 95% occurring once; the ten biggest clones make up 6% to 7.5%. This sequence originates from a female donor in good health, enrolled as a control in a pregnancy study. This specimen consisted of peripheral blood, obtained in the third trimester of pregnancy. The V call is TRBV19, the J call TRBJ1-5; unclear D gene. The CDR3 sequence: CASSIEASYSNQPQHF. The CDR3 DNA reads TGTGCCAGTAGTATTGAGGCATCTTATAGCAATCAGCCCCAGCATTTT.